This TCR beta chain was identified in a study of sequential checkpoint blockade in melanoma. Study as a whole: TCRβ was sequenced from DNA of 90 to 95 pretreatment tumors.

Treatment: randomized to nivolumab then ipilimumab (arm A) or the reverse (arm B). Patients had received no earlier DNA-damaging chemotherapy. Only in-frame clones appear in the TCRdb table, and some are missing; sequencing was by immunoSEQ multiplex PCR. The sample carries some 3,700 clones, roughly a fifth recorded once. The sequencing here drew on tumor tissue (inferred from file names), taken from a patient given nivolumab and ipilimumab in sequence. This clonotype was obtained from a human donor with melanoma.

Here the CDR3 reads CASSINRGSAQPQHF. CDR3 nucleotide sequence: TGTGCCAGTAGTATAAACAGGGGGTCGGCGCAGCCCCAGCATTTT. V and J are TRBV19 and TRBJ1-5; the match to TRBD1 covers 8 bases. Trimming took 2 bases from V and 7 from J; bases not matched to a gene: 7. The CDR3 runs 15 residues. Germline-derived CDR1 and CDR2 are LNHDA and SQIVND (reference sequence).